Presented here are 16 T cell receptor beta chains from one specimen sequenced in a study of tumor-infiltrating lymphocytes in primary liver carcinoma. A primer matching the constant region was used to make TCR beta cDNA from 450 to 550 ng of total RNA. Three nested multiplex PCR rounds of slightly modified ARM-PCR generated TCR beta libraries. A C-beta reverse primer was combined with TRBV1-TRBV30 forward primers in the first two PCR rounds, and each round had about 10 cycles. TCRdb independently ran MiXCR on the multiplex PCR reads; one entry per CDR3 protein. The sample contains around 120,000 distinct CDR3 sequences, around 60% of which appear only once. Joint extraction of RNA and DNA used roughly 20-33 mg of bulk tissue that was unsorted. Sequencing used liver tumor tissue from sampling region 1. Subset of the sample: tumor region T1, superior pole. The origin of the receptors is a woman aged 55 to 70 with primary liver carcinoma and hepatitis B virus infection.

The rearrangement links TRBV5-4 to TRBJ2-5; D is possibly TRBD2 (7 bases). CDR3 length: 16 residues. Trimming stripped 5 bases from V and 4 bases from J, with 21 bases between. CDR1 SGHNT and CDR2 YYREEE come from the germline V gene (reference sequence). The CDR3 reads CASRLPRGGKSETQYF. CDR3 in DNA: TGTGCCAGCAGATTGCCCAGGGGAGGGAAGTCAGAGACCCAGTACTTC. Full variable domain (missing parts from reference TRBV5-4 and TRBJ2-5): ETGVTQSPTHLIKTRGQQVTLRCSSQSGHNTVSWYQQALGQGPQFIFQYYREEENGRGNFPPRFSGLQFPNYSSELNVNALELDDSALYLCASRLPRGGKSETQYFGPGTRLLVL.

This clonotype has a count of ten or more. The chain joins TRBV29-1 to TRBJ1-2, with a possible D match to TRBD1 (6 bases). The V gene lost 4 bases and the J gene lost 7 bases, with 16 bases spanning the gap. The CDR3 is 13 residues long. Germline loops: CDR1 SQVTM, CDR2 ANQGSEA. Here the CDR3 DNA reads TGCAGCGTTGCCCTGCAGGGGTATTCTGGCTACACCTTC. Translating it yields CSVALQGYSGYTF.

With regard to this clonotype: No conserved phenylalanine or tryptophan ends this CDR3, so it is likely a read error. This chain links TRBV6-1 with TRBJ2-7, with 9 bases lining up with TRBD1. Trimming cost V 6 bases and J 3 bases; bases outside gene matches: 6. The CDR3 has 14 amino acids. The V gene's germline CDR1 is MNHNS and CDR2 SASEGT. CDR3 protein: CASSRTGEIYEQYI. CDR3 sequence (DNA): TGTGCCAGCAGCCGGACAGGGGAAATCTACGAGCAGTACATC.

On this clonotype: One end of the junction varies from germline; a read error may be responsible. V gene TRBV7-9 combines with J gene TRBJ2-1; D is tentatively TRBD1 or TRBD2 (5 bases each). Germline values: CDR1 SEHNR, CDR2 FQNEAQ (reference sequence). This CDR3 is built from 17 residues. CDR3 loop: CASSLVLGVESFNEQFF. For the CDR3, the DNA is TGTGCCAGCAGCTTAGTATTGGGGGTCGAATCCTTCAATGAGCAGTTCTTC.

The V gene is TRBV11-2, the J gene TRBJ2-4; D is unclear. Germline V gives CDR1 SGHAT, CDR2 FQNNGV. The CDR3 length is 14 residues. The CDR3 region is CAGSLDGLKNIQYF. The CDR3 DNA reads TGTGCTGGCAGCTTAGATGGGCTAAAAAACATTCAGTACTTC.

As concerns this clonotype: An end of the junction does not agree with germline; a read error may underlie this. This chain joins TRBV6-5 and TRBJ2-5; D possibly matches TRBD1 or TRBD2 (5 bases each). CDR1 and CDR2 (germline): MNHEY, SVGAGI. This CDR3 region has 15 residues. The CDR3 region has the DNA TGTGCCAGCAGTTTCCGGGACGGATCACAAGAGTCCCACTACTTC. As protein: CASSFRDGSQESHYF.

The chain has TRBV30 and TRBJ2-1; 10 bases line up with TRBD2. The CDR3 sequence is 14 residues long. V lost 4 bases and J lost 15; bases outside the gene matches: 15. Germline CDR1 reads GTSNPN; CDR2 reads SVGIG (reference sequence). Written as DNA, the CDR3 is TGTGCCTGGAAAGCTAGCGGGAGTTCGTTGATCCTGTTCTTC. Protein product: CAWKASGSSLILFF.

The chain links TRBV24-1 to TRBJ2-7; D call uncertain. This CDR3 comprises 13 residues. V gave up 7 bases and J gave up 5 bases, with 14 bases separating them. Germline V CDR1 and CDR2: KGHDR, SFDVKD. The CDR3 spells CATSYGTADEQYF. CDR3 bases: TGTGCCACCAGCTATGGCACCGCGGACGAGCAGTACTTC.

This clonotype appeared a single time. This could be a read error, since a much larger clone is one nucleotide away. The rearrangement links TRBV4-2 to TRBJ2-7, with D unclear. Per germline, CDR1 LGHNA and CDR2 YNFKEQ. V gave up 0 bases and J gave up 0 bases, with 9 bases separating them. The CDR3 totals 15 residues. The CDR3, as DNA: TGTGCCAGCAGCCAAGAAGTTGATAACTCCTACGAGCAGTACTTC. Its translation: CASSQEVDNSYEQYF.

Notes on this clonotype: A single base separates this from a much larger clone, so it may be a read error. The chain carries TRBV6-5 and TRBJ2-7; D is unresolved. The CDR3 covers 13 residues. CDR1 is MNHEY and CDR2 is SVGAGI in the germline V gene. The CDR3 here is CATSFRRSYEQYF. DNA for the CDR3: TGTGCCACCAGTTTCAGACGGTCCTACGAGCAGTACTTC.

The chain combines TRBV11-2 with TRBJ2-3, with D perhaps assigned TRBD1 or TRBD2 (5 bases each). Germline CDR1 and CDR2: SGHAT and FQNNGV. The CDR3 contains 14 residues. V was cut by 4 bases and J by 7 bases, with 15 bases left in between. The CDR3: CASSSGRTANTQYF. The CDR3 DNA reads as TGTGCCAGCAGCTCGGGGCGAACCGCAAATACGCAGTATTTT.

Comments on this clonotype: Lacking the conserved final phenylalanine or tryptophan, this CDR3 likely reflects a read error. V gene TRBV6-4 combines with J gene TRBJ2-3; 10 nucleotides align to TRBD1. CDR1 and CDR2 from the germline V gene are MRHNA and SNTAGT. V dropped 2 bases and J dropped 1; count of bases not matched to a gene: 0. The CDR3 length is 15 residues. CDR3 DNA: TGTGCCAGCAGTGACGGGACAGGGGGCACAGATACGCAGTATTTG. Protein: CASSDGTGGTDTQYL.

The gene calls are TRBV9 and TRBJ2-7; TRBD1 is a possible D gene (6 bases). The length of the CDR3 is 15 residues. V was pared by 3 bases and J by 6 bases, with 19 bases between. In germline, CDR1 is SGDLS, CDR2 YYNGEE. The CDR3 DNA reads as TGTGCCAGCAGCGCATCGGACAGAGGGGGAACCGAGCAGTACTTC. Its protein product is CASSASDRGGTEQYF.

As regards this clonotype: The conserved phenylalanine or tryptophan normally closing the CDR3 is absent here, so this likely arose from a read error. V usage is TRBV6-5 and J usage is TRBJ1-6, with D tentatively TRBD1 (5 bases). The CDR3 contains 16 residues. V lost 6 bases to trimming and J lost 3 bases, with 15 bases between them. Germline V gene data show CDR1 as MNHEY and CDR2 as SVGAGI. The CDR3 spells CASSKGRGSYNSPLHL. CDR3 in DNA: TGTGCCAGCAGCAAAGGGAGGGGCAGCTATAATTCACCCCTCCACCTT.

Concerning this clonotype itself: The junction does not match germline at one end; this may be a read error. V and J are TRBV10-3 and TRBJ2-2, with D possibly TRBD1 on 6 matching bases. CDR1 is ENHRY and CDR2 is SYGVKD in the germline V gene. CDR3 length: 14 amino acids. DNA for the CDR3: TGTGCCGCGCAAAGAGCAGGGGCGACCAGGGAGCTGTTCTTT. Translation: CAAQRAGATRELFF.

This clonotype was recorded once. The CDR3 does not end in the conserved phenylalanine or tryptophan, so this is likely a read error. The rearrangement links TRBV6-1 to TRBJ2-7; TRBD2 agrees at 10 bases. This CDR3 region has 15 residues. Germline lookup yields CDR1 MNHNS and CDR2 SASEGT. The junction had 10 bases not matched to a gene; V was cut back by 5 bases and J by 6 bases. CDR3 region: CASSSQLGLACEQYL. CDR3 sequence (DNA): TGTGCCAGCAGTTCCCAGCTGGGACTAGCGTGCGAGCAGTACCTC.